The entry below gives a single T cell receptor beta chain sequence along with its context. There are 16 residues in the CDR3. Germline CDR1 and CDR2: LGHNA and YNFKEQ. V dropped 0 bases and J dropped 4 bases, with 13 bases sitting between them. This sample was included in a study of CD8 T cells in Susac syndrome. From blood CD8+ and CD4+ T cells, the TCR beta chain was sequenced. Negative magnetic isolation gave CD8+ and CD4+ cells; FACS enriched CD8+ TEMRA. Random hexamers were used to reverse transcribe the RNA input (0.5 to 1 ug). Multiplex PCR with immunoSEQ amplified the TCR beta CDR3 across 54 Vbeta and 13 Jbeta. In TCRdb, the immunoSEQ multiplex PCR reads were re-called with MiXCR into one record per CDR3 protein. The data show hundreds of thousands of distinct CDR3 sequences, 70% to 90% seen once.

The TCR was taken from a human donor with multiple sclerosis. Sequencing was carried out using CD8+ T cells from PBMCs. V usage is TRBV4-2 and J usage is TRBJ1-3; possible D gene TRBD1, 6 bases. For the CDR3, the DNA is TGTGCCAGCAGCCAAGATCGAAGAGGACAGGGAAACACCATATATTTT. Its translation: CASSQDRRGQGNTIYF.